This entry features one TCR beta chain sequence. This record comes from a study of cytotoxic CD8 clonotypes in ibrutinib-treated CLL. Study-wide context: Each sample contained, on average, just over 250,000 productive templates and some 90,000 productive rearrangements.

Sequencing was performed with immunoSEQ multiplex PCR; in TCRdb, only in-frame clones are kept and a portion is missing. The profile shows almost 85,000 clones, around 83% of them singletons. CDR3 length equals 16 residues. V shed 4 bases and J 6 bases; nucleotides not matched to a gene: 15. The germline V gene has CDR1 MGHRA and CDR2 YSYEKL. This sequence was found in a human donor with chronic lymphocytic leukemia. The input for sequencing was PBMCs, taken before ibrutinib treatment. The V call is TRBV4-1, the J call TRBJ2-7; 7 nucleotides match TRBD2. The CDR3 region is CASSRPAGGRFGEQYF. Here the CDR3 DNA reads TGCGCCAGCAGCCGACCGGCCGGGGGGAGGTTCGGCGAGCAGTACTTC.